Below, one T cell receptor (beta chain) is given with its context. Its specificity is unknown. Construction of TCR beta libraries was performed using quantitative 5'-RACE with molecular barcodes. TCRdb independently ran MiXCR on the 5' RACE reads; one entry per CDR3 protein. The sample lists approximately 540,000 distinct CDR3 sequences, about 13% occurring once. The data originate from a study of CD8 T cells in ankylosing spondylitis. Whole-study results and caveats: Reports say disease-linked clones showed up significantly more in matched ankylosing spondylitis synovial fluid. In reactive arthritis synovial fluid and blood, some motif variants had been reported before. Among TCR beta sequences, a motif of eight highly homologous variants appeared characteristic of ankylosing spondylitis blood.

Germline CDR1 SEHNR, CDR2 FQNEAQ (reference sequence). V gave up 0 bases and J gave up 5 bases; unmatched junction bases: 6. The CDR3 loop spans 15 amino acids. This clonotype originated in a male donor with ankylosing spondylitis. V usage is TRBV7-9 and J usage is TRBJ2-5; TRBD2 agrees at 7 bases. The sample was blood, either unsorted or a sorted T cell fraction (not recorded which). CDR3 coding DNA: TGTGCCAGCAGCTTAGCGATTGGAGCGGGGGAGACCCAGTACTTC. This translates into CASSLAIGAGETQYF.